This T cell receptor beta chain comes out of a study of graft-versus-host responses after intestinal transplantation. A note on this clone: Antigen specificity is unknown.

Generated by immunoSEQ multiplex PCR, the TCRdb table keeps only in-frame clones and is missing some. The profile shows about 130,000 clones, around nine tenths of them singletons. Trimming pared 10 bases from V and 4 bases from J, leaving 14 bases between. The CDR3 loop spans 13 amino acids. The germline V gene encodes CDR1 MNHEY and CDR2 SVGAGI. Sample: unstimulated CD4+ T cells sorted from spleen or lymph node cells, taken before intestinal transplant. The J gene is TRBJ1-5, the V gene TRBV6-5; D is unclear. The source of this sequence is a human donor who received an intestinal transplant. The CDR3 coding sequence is TGTGCCACCAAAGGACTGGTTAATCAGCCCCAGCATTTT. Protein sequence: CATKGLVNQPQHF.